Reported below is one TCR beta chain. This sample is part of a study of T cell responses to AZD1222 COVID-19 vaccine. Study-level information: Recipients boosted at about 4 weeks or about 12 weeks are pooled.

The method was immunoSEQ multiplex PCR; TCRdb's version includes in-frame clones alone and lacks a portion of them. Of approximately 79,000 clones in the sample, about 86% were seen once. V dropped 5 bases and J dropped 4 bases, with 14 bases sitting between them. Germline CDR1 reads MDHEN; CDR2 reads SYDVKM. The CDR3 extends over 14 amino acids. The material was peripheral blood, obtained on day 0 of AZD1222 vaccination. The rearrangement uses TRBV28 and TRBJ1-2, with D unclear. The TCR was taken from an adult in good health. CDR3 sequence reads: CASSAGRGGYGYTF. CDR3 bases: TGTGCCAGCAGTGCAGGCCGGGGTGGCTATGGCTACACCTTC.